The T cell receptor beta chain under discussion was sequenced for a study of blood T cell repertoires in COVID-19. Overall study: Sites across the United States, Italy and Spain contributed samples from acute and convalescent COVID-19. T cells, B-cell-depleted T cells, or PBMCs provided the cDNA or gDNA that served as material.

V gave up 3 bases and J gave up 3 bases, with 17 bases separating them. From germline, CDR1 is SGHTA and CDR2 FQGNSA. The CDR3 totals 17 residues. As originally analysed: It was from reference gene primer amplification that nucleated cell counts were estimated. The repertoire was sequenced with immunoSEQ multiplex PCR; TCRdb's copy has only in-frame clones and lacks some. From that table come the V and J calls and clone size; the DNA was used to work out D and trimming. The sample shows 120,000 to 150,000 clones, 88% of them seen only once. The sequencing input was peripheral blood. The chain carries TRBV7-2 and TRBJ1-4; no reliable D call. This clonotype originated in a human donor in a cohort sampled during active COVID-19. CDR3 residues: CASSFSGRRAPNEKLFF. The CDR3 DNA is TGTGCCAGCAGCTTCTCCGGGAGGAGGGCTCCTAATGAAAAACTGTTTTTT. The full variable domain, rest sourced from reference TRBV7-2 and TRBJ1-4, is GAGVSQSPSNKVTEKGKDVELRCDPISGHTALYWYRQSLGQGLEFLIYFQGNSAPDKSGLPSDRFSAERTGGSVSTLTIQRTQQEDSAVYLCASSFSGRRAPNEKLFFGSGTQLSVL.